What follows describes a single T cell receptor beta chain. These data come from a study of cytomegalovirus exposure and HLA in healthy donors. PCR amplification relied on 60 Vbeta primers (plus 13 Jbeta primers). Sequencing was performed with immunoSEQ multiplex PCR; in TCRdb, only in-frame clones are kept and a portion is missing. In the table there are about 150,000 clones, more than 7.5% of which are singletons. V was trimmed by 8 bases and J by 8 bases, leaving 18 bases between them. Germline CDR1 is LNHNV and CDR2 is YYDKDF (reference sequence). This CDR3 is built from 14 residues. The rearrangement joins TRBV15 to TRBJ1-4; the D is unclear. Sequencing was performed on PBMCs. The clonotype originates from a man in his forties or fifties in good health and CMV-seronegative. The CDR3 DNA is TGTGCCACCCAAAACGACTTAGAGTCGGAAAAACTGTTTTTT. It translates to CATQNDLESEKLFF.